These 3 T cell receptor beta chains originate from one sample sequenced in a study of blood T cell repertoires in COVID-19. Produced via immunoSEQ multiplex PCR; TCRdb's table is partial and in-frame only. The profile covers approximately 340,000 clones, with roughly 89% appearing a single time and just over 9.5% taken by the ten largest. The specimen was peripheral blood. These TCRs come from a man aged 25-40 years with COVID-19, enrolled during active disease.

The chain is built from TRBV5-1 and TRBJ1-6; D gene uncertain. CDR1 is SGHRS, CDR2 YFSETQ, per germline. The length of the CDR3 is 15 residues. The V end was cut by 0 bases, the J end by 3 bases, with 7 bases between. Here the CDR3 DNA reads TGCGCCAGCAGCTTGGAACTGAGCTATAATTCACCCCTCCACTTT. Its protein is CASSLELSYNSPLHF. The full variable domain, completed using reference TRBV5-1 and TRBJ1-6, is KAGVTQTPRYLIKTRGQQVTLSCSPISGHRSVSWYQQTPGQGLQFLFEYFSETQRNKGNFPGRFSGRQFSNSRSEMNVSTLELGDSALYLCASSLELSYNSPLHFGNGTRLTVT.

The rearrangement uses TRBV27 and TRBJ1-2; maybe TRBD1 (5 bases). CDR1 MNHEY and CDR2 SMNVEV come from the germline V gene (reference sequence). V gave up 7 bases and J gave up 7 bases, with 13 bases separating them. CDR3 length: 12 residues. CDR3 sequence (DNA): TGTGCCAGCAAGGGGCAGGGTCTTGGCTACACCTTC. The encoded protein is CASKGQGLGYTF.

The rearrangement joins TRBV15 to TRBJ2-7; D gene ambiguous. Trimming shortened V by 0 bases and J by 1 base, and 10 bases separated the two germline ends. Germline V lookup: CDR1 LNHNV, CDR2 YYDKDF (reference sequence). CDR3 length equals 15 residues. The CDR3 region is CATSRDLWASYEQYF. CDR3 in DNA: TGTGCCACCAGCAGAGACCTCTGGGCTTCCTACGAGCAGTACTTC.